The sequence of this T cell receptor (beta chain) was determined in a study of blood T cell repertoires in COVID-19. Background on the study: Some COVID-19 samples were acute and others convalescent; all came from the United States, Italy and Spain. Nucleic acid was either cDNA or gDNA, and it came from T cells, B-cell-depleted T cells, or PBMCs.

V lost 5 bases to trimming and J lost 2 bases, with 16 bases between them. The germline gives CDR1 SGHAT, CDR2 FQNNGV. This CDR3 comprises 16 residues. Per the authors' pipeline: For nucleated cells, counts were estimated from reference gene primer amplification. Assay: immunoSEQ multiplex PCR; the TCRdb copy retains only in-frame clones and omits some. V and J calls and clone size are given by that table; D and trimming were obtained from the DNA. Among roughly 130,000 clones, roughly 83% were seen once, and the ten largest hold approximately 13%. V gene TRBV11-2 combines with J gene TRBJ2-1; weak D call: TRBD2 (5 bases). The TCR sequence derives from a woman in her thirties who had recovered from COVID-19. The sequenced sample consisted of peripheral blood. The CDR3 reads CASSPSGGVPYNEQFF. As DNA, the CDR3 is TGTGCCAGCAGCCCGTCCGGAGGAGTCCCCTACAATGAGCAGTTCTTC.